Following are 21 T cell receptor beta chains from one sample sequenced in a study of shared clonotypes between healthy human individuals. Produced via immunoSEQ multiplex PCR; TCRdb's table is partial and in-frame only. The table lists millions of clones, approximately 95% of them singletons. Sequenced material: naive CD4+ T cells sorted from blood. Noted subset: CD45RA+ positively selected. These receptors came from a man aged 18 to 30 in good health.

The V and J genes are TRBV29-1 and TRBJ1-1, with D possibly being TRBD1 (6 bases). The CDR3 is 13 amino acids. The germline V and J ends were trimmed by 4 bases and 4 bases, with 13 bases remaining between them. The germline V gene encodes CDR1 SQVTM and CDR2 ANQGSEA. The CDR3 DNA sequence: TGCAGCGTTGGGGTCGGGGGCGGCACTGAAGCTTTCTTT. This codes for CSVGVGGGTEAFF. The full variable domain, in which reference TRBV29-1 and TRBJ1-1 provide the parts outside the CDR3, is SAVISQKPSRDICQRGTSLTIQCQVDSQVTMMFWYRQQPGQSLTLIATANQGSEATYESGFVIDKFPISRPNLTFSTLTVSNMSPEDSSIYLCSVGVGGGTEAFFGQGTRLTVV.

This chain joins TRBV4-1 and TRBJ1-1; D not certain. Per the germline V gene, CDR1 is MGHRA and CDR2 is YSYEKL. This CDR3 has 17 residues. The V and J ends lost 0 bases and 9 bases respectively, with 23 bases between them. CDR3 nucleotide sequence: TGCGCCAGCAGCCAAGAATCAGGAGGGCTGTCCGCCGCGAAAGCTTTCTTT. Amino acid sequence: CASSQESGGLSAAKAFF.

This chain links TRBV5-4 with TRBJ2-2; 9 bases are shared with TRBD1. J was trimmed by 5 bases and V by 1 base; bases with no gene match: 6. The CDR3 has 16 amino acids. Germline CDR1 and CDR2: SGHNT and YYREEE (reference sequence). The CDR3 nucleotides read TGTGCCAGCAGCTTGCGGGACAGGGCGGAGACCGGGGAGCTGTTTTTT. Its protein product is CASSLRDRAETGELFF.

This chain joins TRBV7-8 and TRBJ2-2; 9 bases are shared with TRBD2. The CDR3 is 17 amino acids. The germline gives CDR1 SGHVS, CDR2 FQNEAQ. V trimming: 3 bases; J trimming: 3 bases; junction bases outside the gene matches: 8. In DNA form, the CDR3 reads TGTGCCAGCAGCTTCCCCTGGCGGGAGGGCCACACCGGGGAGCTGTTTTTT. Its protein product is CASSFPWREGHTGELFF.

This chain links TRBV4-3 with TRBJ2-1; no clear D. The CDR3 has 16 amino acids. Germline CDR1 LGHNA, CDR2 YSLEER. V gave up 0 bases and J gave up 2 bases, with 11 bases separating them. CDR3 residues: CASSQEPRNTYNEQFF. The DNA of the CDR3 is TGCGCCAGCAGCCAAGAACCCCGAAACACCTACAATGAGCAGTTCTTC.

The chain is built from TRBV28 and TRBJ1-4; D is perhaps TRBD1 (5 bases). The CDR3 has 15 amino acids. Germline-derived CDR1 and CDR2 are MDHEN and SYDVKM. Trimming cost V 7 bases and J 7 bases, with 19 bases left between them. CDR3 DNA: TGTGCCAGCAACCCCAGGGCCCTCCCGGGTGAAAAACTGTTTTTT. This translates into CASNPRALPGEKLFF.

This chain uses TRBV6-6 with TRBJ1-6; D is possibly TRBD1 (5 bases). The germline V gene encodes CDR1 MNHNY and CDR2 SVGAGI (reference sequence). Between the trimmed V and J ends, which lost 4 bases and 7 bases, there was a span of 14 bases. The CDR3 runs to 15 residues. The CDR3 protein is CASSLAGPSNSPLHF. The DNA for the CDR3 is TGTGCCAGCAGTTTGGCAGGGCCCTCCAATTCACCCCTCCACTTT.

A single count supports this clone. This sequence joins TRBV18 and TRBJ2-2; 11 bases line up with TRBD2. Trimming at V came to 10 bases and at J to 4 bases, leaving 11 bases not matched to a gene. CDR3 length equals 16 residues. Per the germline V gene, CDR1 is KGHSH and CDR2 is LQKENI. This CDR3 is CATRHLAGGVTGELFF. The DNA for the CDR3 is TGTGCCACCAGGCATCTAGCGGGAGGAGTCACCGGGGAGCTGTTTTTT.

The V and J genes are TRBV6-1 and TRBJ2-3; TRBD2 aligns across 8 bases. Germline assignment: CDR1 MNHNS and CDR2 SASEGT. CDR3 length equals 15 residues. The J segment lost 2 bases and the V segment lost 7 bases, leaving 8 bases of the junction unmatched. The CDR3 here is CASILSGGFTDTQYF. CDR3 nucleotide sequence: TGTGCCAGCATCCTGAGCGGGGGATTCACAGATACGCAGTATTTT.

CDR3 sequence: CASSRLQWDRGTDTQYF. In DNA form, the CDR3 reads TGCGCCAGCTCTCGTCTACAGTGGGACAGGGGCACAGATACGCAGTATTTT. The chain has TRBV5-1 and TRBJ2-3, with 9 bases identical to TRBD1. The CDR3 loop spans 17 amino acids. The germline CDR1 and CDR2 sequences are SGHRS and YFSETQ. With 7 bases clipped from V and 1 base from J, the junction kept 13 bases outside the gene matches.

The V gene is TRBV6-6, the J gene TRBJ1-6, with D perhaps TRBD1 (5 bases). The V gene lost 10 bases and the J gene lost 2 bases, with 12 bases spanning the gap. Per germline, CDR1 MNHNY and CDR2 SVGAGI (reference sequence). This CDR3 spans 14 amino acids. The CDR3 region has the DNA TGTGCCACCCTCCAGGGCGCCTATAATTCACCCCTCCACTTT. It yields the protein CATLQGAYNSPLHF.

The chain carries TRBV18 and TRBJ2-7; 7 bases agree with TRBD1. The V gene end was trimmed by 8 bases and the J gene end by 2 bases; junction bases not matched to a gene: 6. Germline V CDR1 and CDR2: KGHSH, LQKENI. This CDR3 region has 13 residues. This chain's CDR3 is CASRTGQTYEQYF. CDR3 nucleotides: TGTGCCAGCCGGACAGGACAGACCTACGAGCAGTACTTC. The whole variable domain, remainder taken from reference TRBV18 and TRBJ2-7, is NAGVMQNPRHLVRRRGQEARLRCSPMKGHSHVYWYRQLPEEGLKFMVYLQKENIIDESGMPKERFSAEFPKEGPSILRIQQVVRGDSAAYFCASRTGQTYEQYFGPGTRLTVT.

CDR3 residues: CASTAGDEKLFF. Written as DNA, the CDR3 is TGTGCCAGCACCGCAGGGGATGAAAAACTGTTTTTT. V gene TRBV5-4 combines with J gene TRBJ1-4, with D possibly being TRBD1 (6 bases). The germline V gene encodes CDR1 SGHNT and CDR2 YYREEE (reference sequence). V was clipped by 6 bases and J by 6 bases, with 9 bases between them. The CDR3 has 12 residues.

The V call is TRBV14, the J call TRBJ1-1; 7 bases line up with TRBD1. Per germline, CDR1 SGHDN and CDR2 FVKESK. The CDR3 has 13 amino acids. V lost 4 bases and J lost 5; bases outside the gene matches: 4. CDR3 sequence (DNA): TGTGCCAGCAGCCGGAGGGGGCCAACTGAAGCTTTCTTT. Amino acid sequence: CASSRRGPTEAFF.

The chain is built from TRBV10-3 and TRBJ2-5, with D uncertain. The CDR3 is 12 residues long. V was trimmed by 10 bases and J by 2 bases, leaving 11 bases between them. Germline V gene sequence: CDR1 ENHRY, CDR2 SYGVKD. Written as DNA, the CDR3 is TGTGCCACCTCCCGGGTACAAGAGACCCAGTACTTC. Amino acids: CATSRVQETQYF.

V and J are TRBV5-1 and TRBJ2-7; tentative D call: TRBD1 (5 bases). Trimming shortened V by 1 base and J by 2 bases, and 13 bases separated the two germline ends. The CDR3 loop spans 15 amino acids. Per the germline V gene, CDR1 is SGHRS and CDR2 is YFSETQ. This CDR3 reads CASSLNLGAPYEQYF. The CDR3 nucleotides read TGCGCCAGCAGCTTGAATCTAGGGGCCCCCTACGAGCAGTACTTC.

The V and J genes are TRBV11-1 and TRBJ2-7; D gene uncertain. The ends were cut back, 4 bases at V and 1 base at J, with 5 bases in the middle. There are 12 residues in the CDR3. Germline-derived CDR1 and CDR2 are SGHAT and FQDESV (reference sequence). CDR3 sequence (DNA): TGTGCCAGCAGCTCCGGGTCCTACGAGCAGTACTTC. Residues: CASSSGSYEQYF. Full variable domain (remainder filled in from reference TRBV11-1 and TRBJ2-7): EAEVAQSPRYKITEKSQAVAFWCDPISGHATLYWYRQILGQGPELLVQFQDESVVDDSQLPKDRFSAERLKGVDSTLKIQPAELGDSAMYLCASSSGSYEQYFGPGTRLTVT.

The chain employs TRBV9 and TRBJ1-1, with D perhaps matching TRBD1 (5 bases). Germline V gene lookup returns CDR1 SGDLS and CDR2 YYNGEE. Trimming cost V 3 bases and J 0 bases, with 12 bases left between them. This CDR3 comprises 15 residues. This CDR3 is CASSAMGELNTEAFF. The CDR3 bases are TGTGCCAGCAGCGCTATGGGGGAACTGAACACTGAAGCTTTCTTT.

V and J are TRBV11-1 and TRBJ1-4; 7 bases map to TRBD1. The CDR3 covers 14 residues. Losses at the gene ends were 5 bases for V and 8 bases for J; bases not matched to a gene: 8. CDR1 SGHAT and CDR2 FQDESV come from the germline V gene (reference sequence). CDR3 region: CASSLQGNSEKLFF. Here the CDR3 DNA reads TGTGCCAGCAGCCTACAGGGGAATTCAGAAAAACTGTTTTTT.

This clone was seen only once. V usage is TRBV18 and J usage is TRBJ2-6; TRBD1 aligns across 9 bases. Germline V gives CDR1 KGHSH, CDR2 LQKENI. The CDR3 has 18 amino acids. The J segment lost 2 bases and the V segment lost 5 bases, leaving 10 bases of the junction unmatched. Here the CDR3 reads CASSDRTGVLPGANVLTF. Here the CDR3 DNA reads TGTGCCAGCTCAGATCGGACAGGGGTCCTCCCTGGGGCCAACGTCCTGACTTTC.

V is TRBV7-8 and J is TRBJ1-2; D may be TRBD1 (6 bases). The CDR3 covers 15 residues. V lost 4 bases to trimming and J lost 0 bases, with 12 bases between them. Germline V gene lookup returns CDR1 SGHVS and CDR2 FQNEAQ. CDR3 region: CASSYRTDSNYGYTF. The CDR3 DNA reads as TGTGCCAGCAGCTACCGGACAGATTCTAACTATGGCTACACCTTC. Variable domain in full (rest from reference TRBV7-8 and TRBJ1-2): GAGVSQSPRYKVAKRGQDVALRCDPISGHVSLFWYQQALGQGPEFLTYFQNEAQLDKSGLPSDRFFAERPEGSVSTLKIQRTQQEDSAVYLCASSYRTDSNYGYTFGSGTRLTVV.